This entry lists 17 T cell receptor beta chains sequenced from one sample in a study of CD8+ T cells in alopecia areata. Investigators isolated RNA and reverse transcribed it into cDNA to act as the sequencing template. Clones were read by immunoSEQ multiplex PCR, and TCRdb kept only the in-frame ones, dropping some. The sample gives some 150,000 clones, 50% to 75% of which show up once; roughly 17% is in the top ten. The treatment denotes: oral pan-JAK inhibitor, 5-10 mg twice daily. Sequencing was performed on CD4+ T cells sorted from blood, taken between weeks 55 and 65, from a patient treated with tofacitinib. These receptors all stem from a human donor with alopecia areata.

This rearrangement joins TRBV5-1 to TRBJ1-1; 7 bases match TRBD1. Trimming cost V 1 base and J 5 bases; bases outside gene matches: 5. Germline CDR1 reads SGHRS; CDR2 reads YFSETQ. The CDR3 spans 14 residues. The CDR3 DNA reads TGCGCCAGCAGCTTGACTCGACAGGGTACTGAAGCTTTCTTT. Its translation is CASSLTRQGTEAFF.

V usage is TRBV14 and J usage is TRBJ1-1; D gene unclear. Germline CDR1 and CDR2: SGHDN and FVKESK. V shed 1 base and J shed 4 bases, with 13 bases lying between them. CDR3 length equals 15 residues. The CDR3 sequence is CASSQVLMWATEAFF. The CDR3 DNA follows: TGTGCCAGCAGCCAAGTCCTGATGTGGGCCACTGAAGCTTTCTTT.

CDR3 nucleotides: TGTGCCTGGGGGACGGGACTAGCTCAAGAGACCCAGTACTTC. Translated: CAWGTGLAQETQYF. V gene TRBV30 combines with J gene TRBJ2-5; TRBD2 agrees at 9 bases. Germline CDR1 GTSNPN, CDR2 SVGIG (reference sequence). The V gene end was trimmed by 5 bases and the J gene end by 2 bases; junction bases not matched to a gene: 6. The CDR3 is 14 residues long. Looking up the rest from reference TRBV30 and TRBJ2-5 gives the full variable domain: SQTIHQWPATLVQPVGSPLSLECTVEGTSNPNLYWYRQAAGRGLQLLFYSVGIGQISSEVPQNLSASRPQDRQFILSSKKLLLSDSGFYLCAWGTGLAQETQYFGPGTRLLVL.

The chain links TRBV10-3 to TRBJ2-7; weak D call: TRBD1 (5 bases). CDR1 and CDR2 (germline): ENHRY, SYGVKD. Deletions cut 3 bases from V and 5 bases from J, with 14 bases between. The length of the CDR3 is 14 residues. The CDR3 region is CAISETGQGNEQYF. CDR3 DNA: TGTGCCATCAGTGAAACTGGACAAGGCAACGAGCAGTACTTC.

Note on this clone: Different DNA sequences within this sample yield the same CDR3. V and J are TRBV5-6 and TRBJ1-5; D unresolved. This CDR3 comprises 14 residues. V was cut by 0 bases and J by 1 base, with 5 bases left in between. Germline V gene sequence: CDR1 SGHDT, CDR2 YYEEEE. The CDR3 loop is CASSLGQSNQPQHF. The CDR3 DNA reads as TGTGCCAGCAGCTTGGGCCAGAGCAATCAGCCCCAGCATTTT.

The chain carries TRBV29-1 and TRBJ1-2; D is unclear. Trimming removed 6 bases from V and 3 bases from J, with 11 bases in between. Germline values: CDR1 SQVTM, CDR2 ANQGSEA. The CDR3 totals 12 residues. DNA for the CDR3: TGCAGCGTCGCTGACGCGGACTATGGCTACACCTTC. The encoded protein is CSVADADYGYTF.

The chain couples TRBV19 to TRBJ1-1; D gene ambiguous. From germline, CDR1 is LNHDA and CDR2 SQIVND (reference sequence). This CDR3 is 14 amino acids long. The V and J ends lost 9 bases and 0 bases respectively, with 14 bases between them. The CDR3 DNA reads TGTGCCAGACCCCGCGGGGATTTGAACACTGAAGCTTTCTTT. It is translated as CARPRGDLNTEAFF.

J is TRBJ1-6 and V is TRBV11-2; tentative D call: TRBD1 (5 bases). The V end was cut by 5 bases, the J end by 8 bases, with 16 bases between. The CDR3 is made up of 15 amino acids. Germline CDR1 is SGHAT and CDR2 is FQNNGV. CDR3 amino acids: CASSANVGGDSPLHF. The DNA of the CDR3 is TGTGCCAGCAGCGCCAATGTGGGGGGTGATTCACCCCTCCACTTT.

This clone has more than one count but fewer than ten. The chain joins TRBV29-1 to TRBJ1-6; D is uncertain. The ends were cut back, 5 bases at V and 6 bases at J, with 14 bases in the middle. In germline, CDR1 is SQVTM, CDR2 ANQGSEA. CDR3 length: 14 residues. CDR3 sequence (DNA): TGCAGCGTTCGACTCGGGCCTTCTAATTCACCCCTCCACTTT. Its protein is CSVRLGPSNSPLHF.

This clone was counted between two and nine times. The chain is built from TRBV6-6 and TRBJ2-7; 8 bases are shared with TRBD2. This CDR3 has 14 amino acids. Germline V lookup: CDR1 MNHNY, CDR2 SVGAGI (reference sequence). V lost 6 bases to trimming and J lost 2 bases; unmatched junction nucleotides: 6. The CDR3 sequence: CASSSGTRAYEQYF. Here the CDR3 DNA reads TGTGCCAGCAGCTCCGGGACTAGAGCCTACGAGCAGTACTTC.

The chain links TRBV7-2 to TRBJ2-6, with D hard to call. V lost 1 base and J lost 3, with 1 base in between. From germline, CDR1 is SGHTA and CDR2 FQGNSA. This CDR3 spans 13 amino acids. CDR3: CASSLGGANVLTF. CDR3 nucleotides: TGTGCCAGCAGCTTAGGTGGGGCCAACGTCCTGACTTTC. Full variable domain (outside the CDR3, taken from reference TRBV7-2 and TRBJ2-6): GAGVSQSPSNKVTEKGKDVELRCDPISGHTALYWYRQSLGQGLEFLIYFQGNSAPDKSGLPSDRFSAERTGGSVSTLTIQRTQQEDSAVYLCASSLGGANVLTFGAGSRLTVL.

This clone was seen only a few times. The CDR3 nucleotides are TGTGCCTGGAGTCCACAGGCAGATACGCAGTATTTT. Protein sequence: CAWSPQADTQYF. V and J are TRBV30 and TRBJ2-3; perhaps TRBD1 as D (5 bases). V was shortened by 2 bases and J by 4 bases, with 7 bases between the two germline ends. Germline V gene sequence: CDR1 GTSNPN, CDR2 SVGIG (reference sequence). This CDR3 comprises 12 residues.

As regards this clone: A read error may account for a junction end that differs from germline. CDR3 loop: CASSADTGELFF. The CDR3 DNA follows: TGTGCTAGCAGCGCGGATACCGGGGAGCTGTTTTTT. The chain couples TRBV7-7 to TRBJ2-2; the D is unclear. The CDR3 runs 12 residues. Germline CDR1 reads SSHAT; CDR2 reads FNYEAQ (reference sequence).

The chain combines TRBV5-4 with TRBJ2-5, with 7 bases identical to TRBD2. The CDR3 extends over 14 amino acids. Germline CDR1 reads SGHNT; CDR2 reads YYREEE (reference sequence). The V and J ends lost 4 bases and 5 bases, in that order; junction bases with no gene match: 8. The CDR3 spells CASSAIAGHETQYF. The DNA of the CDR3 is TGTGCCAGCAGCGCGATAGCGGGTCACGAGACCCAGTACTTC.

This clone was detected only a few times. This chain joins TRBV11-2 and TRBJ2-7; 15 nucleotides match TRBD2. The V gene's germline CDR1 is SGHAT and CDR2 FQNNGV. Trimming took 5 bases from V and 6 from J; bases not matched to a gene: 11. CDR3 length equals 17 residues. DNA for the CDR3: TGTGCCAGCAGCCTCGAACCGGGACTAGCGGGGGGAGTCGAGCAGTACTTC. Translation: CASSLEPGLAGGVEQYF.

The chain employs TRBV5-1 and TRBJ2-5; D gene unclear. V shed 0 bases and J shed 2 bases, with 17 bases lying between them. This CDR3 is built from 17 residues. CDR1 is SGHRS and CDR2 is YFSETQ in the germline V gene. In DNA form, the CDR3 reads TGCGCCAGCAGCTTGGGGTTAGGGTCAAGCATTCAAGAGACCCAGTACTTC. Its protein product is CASSLGLGSSIQETQYF.

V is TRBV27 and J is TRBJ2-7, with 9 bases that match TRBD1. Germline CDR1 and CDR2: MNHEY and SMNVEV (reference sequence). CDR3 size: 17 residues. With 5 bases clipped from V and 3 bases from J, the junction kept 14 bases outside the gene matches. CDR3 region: CASSPHRRQGGDYEQYF. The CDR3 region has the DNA TGTGCCAGCAGTCCACACCGCCGACAGGGGGGAGACTACGAGCAGTACTTC.